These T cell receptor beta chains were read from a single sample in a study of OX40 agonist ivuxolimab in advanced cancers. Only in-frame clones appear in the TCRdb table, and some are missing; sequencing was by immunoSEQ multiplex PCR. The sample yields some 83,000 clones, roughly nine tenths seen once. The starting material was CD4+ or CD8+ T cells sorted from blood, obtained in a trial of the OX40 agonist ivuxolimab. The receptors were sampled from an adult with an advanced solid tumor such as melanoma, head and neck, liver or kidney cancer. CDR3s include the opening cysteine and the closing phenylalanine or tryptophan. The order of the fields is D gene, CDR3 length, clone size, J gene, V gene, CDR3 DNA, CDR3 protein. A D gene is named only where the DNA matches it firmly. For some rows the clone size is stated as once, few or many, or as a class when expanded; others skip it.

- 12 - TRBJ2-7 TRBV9 TGTGCCAGCAGCCCCTCGTCCTACGAGCAGTACTTC CASSPSSYEQYF
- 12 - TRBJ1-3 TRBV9 TGTGCCAGCAGCGTAGCTGGAAACACCATATATTTT CASSVAGNTIYF
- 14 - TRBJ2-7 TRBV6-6 TGTGCCAGCAGTTACTCAGGACACCCTTGGGAGCAGTACTTC CASSYSGHPWEQYF
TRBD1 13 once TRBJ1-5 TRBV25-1 TGTGCCAGCAGTATGACAGGGAATCAGCCCCAGCATTTT CASSMTGNQPQHF
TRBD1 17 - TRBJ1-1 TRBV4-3 TGCGCCAGCAGCCCTCACTACAGGGGGAAGGCGAACACTGAAGCTTTCTTT CASSPHYRGKANTEAFF
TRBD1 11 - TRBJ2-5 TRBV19 TGTGCCAGTAGTCCGGGACAGATCCAGTACTTC CASSPGQIQYF
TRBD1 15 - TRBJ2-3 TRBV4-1 TGCGCCAGCAGCCAGATAGACAGGGGCACAGATACGCAGTATTTT CASSQIDRGTDTQYF
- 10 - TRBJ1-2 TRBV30 TGTGCCTTGGCGTGGGATGGCTACACCTTC CALAWDGYTF
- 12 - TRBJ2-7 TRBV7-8 TGTGCCAGCTCGTCGTGGGGTTACGAGCAGTACTTC CASSSWGYEQYF
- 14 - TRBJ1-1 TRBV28 TGTGCCAGCAGCCCGTTGGATTTAAACACTGAAGCTTTCTTT CASSPLDLNTEAFF
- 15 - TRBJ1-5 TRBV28 TGTGCCAGCAGTCGCCAGGGAAATAGCAATCAGCCCCAGCATTTT CASSRQGNSNQPQHF
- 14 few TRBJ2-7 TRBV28 TGTGCCAGCAGTCCGCACTCCCGACAGTACGAGCAGTACTTC CASSPHSRQYEQYF
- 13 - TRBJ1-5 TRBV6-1 TGTGCCAGCAGTGTTGATCCCAATCAGCCCCAGCATTTT CASSVDPNQPQHF